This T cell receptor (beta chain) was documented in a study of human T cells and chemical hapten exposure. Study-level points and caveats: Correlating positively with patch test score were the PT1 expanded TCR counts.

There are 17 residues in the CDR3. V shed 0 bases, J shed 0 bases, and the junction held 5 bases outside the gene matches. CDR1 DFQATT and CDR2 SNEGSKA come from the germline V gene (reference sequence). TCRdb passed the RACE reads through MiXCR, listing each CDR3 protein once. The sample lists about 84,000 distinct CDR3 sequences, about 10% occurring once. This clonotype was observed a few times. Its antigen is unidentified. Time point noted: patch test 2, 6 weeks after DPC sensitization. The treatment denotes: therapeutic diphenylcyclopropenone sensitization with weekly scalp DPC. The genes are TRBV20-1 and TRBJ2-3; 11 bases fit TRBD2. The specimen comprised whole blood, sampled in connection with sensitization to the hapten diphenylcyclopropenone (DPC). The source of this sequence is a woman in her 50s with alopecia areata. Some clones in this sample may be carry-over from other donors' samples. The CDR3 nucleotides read TGCAGTGCTAGAGATGGGAGGACTAGCGGGAGCACAGATACGCAGTATTTT. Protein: CSARDGRTSGSTDTQYF.